The clone carrying this T cell receptor (beta chain) showed up just once. Its antigen is not known. These data belong to a study of T-cell memory formation after mild COVID-19. In the study overall: TCR clusters were largely donor specific.

The 5'RACE method, run with constant-segment primers, produced TCR alpha and TCR beta cDNA libraries (carrying sample barcodes and UMIs). MiXCR, applied by TCRdb to the 5' RACE reads, yields one record per CDR3 protein. This table holds approximately 89,000 distinct CDR3 sequences, about 13% found once. CDR3 length: 14 residues. Trimming shortened V by 5 bases and J by 4 bases, and 13 bases separated the two germline ends. Germline CDR1 is MNHEY and CDR2 is SVGEGT. Whole-study results and caveats: Among CD4+ contracting clones, most were CM and EM, and CD8+ ones EMRA.

The V call is TRBV6-2 or TRBV6-3, the J call TRBJ2-3; D may be TRBD2 (6 bases). This TCR was recovered from a man aged 18 to 35 who had mild COVID-19 (a few samples of this study predate the infection). Cell type and time point are not known. The source material was PBMCs or a T cell subset sorted from them (not recorded which). CDR3 sequence reads: CASSRLGAADTQYF. The CDR3 DNA sequence: TGTGCCAGCAGTAGACTAGGTGCCGCAGATACGCAGTATTTT.